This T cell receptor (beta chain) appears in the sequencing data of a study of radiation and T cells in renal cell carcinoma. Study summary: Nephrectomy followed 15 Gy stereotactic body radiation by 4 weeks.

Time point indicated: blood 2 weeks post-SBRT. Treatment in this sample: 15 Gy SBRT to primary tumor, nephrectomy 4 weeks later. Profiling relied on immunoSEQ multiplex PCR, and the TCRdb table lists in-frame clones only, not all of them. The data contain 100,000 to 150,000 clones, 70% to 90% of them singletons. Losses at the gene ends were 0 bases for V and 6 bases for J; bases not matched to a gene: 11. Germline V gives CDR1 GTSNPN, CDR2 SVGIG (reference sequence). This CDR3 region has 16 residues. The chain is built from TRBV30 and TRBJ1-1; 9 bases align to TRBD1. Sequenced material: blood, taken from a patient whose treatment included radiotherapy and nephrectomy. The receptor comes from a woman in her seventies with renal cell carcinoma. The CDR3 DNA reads TGTGCCTGGAGTGTACGAGGGACAGGGCGTATGGCTGAAGCTTTCTTT. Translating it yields CAWSVRGTGRMAEAFF.